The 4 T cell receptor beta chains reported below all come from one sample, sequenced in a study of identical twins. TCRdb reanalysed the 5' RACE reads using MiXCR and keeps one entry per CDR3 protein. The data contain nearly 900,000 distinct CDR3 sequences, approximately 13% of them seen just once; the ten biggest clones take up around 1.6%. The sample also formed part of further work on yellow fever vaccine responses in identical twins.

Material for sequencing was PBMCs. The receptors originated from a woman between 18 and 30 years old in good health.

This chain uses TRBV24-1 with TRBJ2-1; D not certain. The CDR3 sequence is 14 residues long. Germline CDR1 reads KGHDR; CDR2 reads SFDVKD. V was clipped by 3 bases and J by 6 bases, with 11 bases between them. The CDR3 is CATSDPFPGNEQFF. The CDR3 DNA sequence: TGTGCCACCAGTGATCCCTTCCCGGGCAATGAGCAGTTCTTC.

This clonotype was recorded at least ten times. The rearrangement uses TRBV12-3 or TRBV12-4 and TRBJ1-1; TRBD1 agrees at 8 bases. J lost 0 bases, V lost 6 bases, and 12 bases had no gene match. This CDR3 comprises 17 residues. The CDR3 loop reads CASRKPGTGIMNTEAFF. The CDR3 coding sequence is TGTGCCAGCAGGAAACCCGGGACAGGAATTATGAACACTGAAGCTTTCTTT.

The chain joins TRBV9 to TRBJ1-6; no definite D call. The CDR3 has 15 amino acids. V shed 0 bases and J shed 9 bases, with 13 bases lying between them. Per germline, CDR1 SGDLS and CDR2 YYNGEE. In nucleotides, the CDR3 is TGTGCCAGCAGCGTAGGGGGAATGGGTGGTTCACCCCTCCACTTT. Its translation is CASSVGGMGGSPLHF. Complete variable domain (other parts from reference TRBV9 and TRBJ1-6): DSGVTQTPKHLITATGQRVTLRCSPRSGDLSVYWYQQSLDQGLQFLIQYYNGEERAKGNILERFSAQQFPDLHSELNLSSLELGDSALYFCASSVGGMGGSPLHFGNGTRLTVT.

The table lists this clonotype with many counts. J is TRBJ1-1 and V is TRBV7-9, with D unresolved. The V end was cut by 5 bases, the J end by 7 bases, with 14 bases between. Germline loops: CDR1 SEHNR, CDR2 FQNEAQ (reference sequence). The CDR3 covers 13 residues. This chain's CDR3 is CASSPGGPYEAFF. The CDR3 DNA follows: TGTGCCAGCAGCCCGGGAGGCCCGTATGAAGCTTTCTTT.